The clone carrying this T cell receptor beta chain was seen ten or more times. Sequencing libraries for TCR beta were prepared with iRepertoire HTBI primers and Arm-PCR of CDR3 regions. TCRdb reprocessed the multiplex PCR reads with MiXCR, giving one entry per CDR3 protein. In the table there are 450,000 to 600,000 distinct CDR3 sequences, under 20% of which are singletons. This CDR3 comprises 16 residues. Trimming left V 5 bases short and J 3 bases short, with 20 bases between. Germline V lookup: CDR1 SGHAT, CDR2 FQNNGV. Time point defined: newly diagnosed GD, antithyroid drugs for less than 3 months. TCR sequences were obtained from RNA taken from PBMCs. This entry comes from a study of regulatory T cells in long-lasting Graves disease. The sample was also reused in another study, on T cells in Graves' hyperthyroidism and ophthalmopathy. Turning to that study: In the first-round RT-PCR of the TCR CDR3, the HTBI primer set was used. Most thyroid clonotypes expanded above 0.001 appeared in blood too. Researchers report that a 13 V-J model separated ophthalmopathy from stable hyperthyroidism.

The chain is built from TRBV11-2 and TRBJ2-7; D uncertain. This TCR derives from a man aged 40-49 years with Graves disease. The sample was peripheral blood mononuclear cells (PBMCs), taken at new diagnosis, from a patient treated with antithyroid drugs. CDR3 protein: CASSTYSDGSHYEQYF. In DNA, the CDR3 is TGTGCCAGCAGCACCTATAGTGACGGCAGTCACTACGAGCAGTACTTC.